One and the same sample provided the 5 T cell receptor beta chains below, sequenced in a study of cytomegalovirus exposure and HLA in healthy donors. The table came from immunoSEQ multiplex PCR; TCRdb's copy has only in-frame clones and leaves some out. This table holds more than 200,000 clones, over 75% found once. Sequences were obtained from PBMCs. These receptors were taken from a young man in good health and CMV-seropositive.

The rearrangement uses TRBV27 and TRBJ2-2; D is possibly TRBD1 or TRBD2 (5 bases each). The CDR3 spans 14 residues. V dropped 6 bases and J dropped 5 bases, with 13 bases sitting between them. Germline CDR1 MNHEY, CDR2 SMNVEV (reference sequence). The CDR3, as DNA: TGTGCCAGCAGATCCGGGGACGGGACCGGGGAGCTGTTTTTT. This translates into CASRSGDGTGELFF.

V and J are TRBV9 and TRBJ2-3; a possible D gene is TRBD2 (5 bases). Trimming took off 4 bases at V and 10 bases at J, with 16 bases between the two ends. The CDR3 has 13 amino acids. From germline, CDR1 is SGDLS and CDR2 YYNGEE. The CDR3 DNA reads as TGTGCCAGCAGCTTCGACGCAGCCGGGGCGCAGTATTTT. Translation: CASSFDAAGAQYF.

The chain couples TRBV2 to TRBJ1-2; TRBD1 is a possible D gene (5 bases). Germline V gene lookup returns CDR1 SNHLY and CDR2 FYNNEI. The CDR3 runs to 13 residues. V was trimmed by 3 bases and J by 7 bases, leaving 12 bases between them. The CDR3 is CASSDSGLVGYTF. In DNA form, the CDR3 reads TGTGCCAGCAGTGATTCAGGGTTAGTTGGCTACACCTTC.

The chain joins TRBV28 to TRBJ2-2; tentatively, D is TRBD1 (5 bases). The germline V and J ends were trimmed by 5 bases and 3 bases, with 13 bases remaining between them. The CDR3 totals 15 residues. Germline CDR1 is MDHEN and CDR2 is SYDVKM. The DNA of the CDR3 is TGTGCCAGCAGTGGGATGGGGCTGGACACCGGGGAGCTGTTTTTT. It specifies CASSGMGLDTGELFF.

The chain recombines TRBV5-1 with TRBJ2-5, with TRBD2 identical over 10 bases. The CDR3 sequence is 16 residues long. Germline CDR1 SGHRS, CDR2 YFSETQ. The V gene end was trimmed by 1 base and the J gene end by 1 base; junction bases not matched to a gene: 4. The CDR3 protein is CASSLLLAGIQETQYF. DNA of the CDR3: TGCGCCAGCAGCTTGCTACTAGCGGGAATCCAAGAGACCCAGTACTTC.